The next 30 T cell receptor beta chains were all read from a single sample in a study of vaccination and CD4 T cells after COVID-19. Treatment in this sample: approximately nine-day PBMC culture with coronavirus spike peptide pools or control peptides (ViraFEST assay). Gathering of the CD4+ T cells, from the unexposed donor, took place before the COVID-19 pandemic (2011-2018). The antigens of these receptors remain unknown. Oncomine TCR Beta short-read sequencing was applied to DNA from cultured CD4+ T cells. The authors extracted genomic DNA from cultured CD4+ T cells. TCRdb analysed the PCR reads with MiXCR anew, one entry per CDR3 protein. Of about 9,300 distinct CDR3 sequences detected, less than 35% appear once; the ten largest clones hold more than 15%. Sequencing was performed on CD4+ T cells from blood, cultured in vitro. The receptors here all came from a human donor in good health.

V is TRBV28 and J is TRBJ1-5; D ambiguous. Germline CDR1 reads MDHEN; CDR2 reads SYDVKM. The CDR3 extends over 14 amino acids. Trimming removed 2 bases from V and 7 bases from J, with 12 bases in between. The CDR3 loop reads CASSLKFSGQPQHF. Here the CDR3 DNA reads TGTGCCAGCAGTTTAAAGTTCTCGGGGCAGCCCCAGCATTTT.

The sample holds one count of this clonotype. V gene TRBV6-1 combines with J gene TRBJ1-3; tentatively, D is TRBD1 (5 bases). The V gene's germline CDR1 is MNHNS and CDR2 SASEGT. This CDR3 spans 14 amino acids. V gave up 2 bases and J gave up 8 bases, with 13 bases separating them. CDR3 bases: TGTGCCAGCAGTGAACAGACCGGGGCCGACACCATATATTTT. Residues: CASSEQTGADTIYF.

The rearrangement uses TRBV6-5 and TRBJ2-3, with 8 positions matching TRBD1. CDR3 length equals 17 residues. The germline V gene encodes CDR1 MNHEY and CDR2 SVGAGI. The trim removed 2 bases at V and 1 base at J, leaving 8 bases unmatched. CDR3 sequence reads: CASSYNPTGDGTDTQYF. DNA for the CDR3: TGTGCCAGCAGTTACAACCCGACAGGGGACGGCACAGATACGCAGTATTTT.

A single count supports this clonotype. The chain links TRBV28 to TRBJ2-7; 9 bases match TRBD1. The CDR3 length is 15 residues. V trimming: 6 bases; J trimming: 5 bases; junction bases outside the gene matches: 11. Per the germline V gene, CDR1 is MDHEN and CDR2 is SYDVKM. The CDR3 sequence is CASSLPGTGNNEQYF. In DNA, the CDR3 is TGTGCCAGCAGCCTCCCCGGGACAGGGAACAACGAGCAGTACTTC.

This clonotype was counted only a few times. The chain joins TRBV28 to TRBJ1-6; a possible D gene is TRBD1 (5 bases). Trimming shortened V by 5 bases and J by 10 bases, and 12 bases separated the two germline ends. The CDR3 runs to 13 residues. Germline V CDR1 and CDR2: MDHEN, SYDVKM. CDR3: CASSIRGASPLHF. As DNA, the CDR3 is TGTGCCAGCAGTATAAGGGGTGCATCACCCCTCCACTTT.

Points on this clonotype: A read error may explain this, as a much larger clone is one base away. V and J are TRBV20-1 and TRBJ2-2; TRBD1 agrees at 8 bases. The length of the CDR3 is 15 residues. V trimming: 2 bases; J trimming: 8 bases; junction bases outside the gene matches: 10. The germline V gene encodes CDR1 DFQATT and CDR2 SNEGSKA (reference sequence). The CDR3 spells CSARPGQGVVGELFF. CDR3 in DNA: TGCAGTGCTAGACCCGGACAGGGTGTAGTGGGGGAGCTGTTTTTT.

The rearrangement links TRBV5-4 to TRBJ2-5; the D is unclear. The CDR3 contains 12 residues. V dropped 5 bases and J dropped 4 bases, with 9 bases sitting between them. Germline CDR1 SGHNT, CDR2 YYREEE (reference sequence). This chain's CDR3 is CASRRPGETQYF. CDR3 nucleotide sequence: TGTGCCAGCAGACGGCCGGGAGAGACCCAGTACTTC.

The rearrangement links TRBV28 to TRBJ2-1; tentatively, D is TRBD2 (5 bases). With 7 bases removed from V and 6 bases from J, the gap between germline ends came to 19 bases. CDR3 length: 15 amino acids. Germline V gene data show CDR1 as MDHEN and CDR2 as SYDVKM. The DNA for the CDR3 is TGTGCCAGCATCAGAGACCCCCTAGCTCTCAATGAGCAGTTCTTC. It specifies CASIRDPLALNEQFF.

The sample holds a few counts of this clonotype. The CDR3 coding sequence is TGTGCCAGCAGTCCCCCCCTTTCCGCGGGAGGGGGAGAGCAGTACTTC. This encodes CASSPPLSAGGGEQYF. V and J are TRBV27 and TRBJ2-7; 9 nucleotides align to TRBD2. The germline gives CDR1 MNHEY, CDR2 SMNVEV (reference sequence). V shed 5 bases and J 7 bases; nucleotides not matched to a gene: 15. The CDR3 has 16 residues.

The chain links TRBV19 to TRBJ2-1; 11 bases are a match to TRBD2. The V and J ends lost 6 bases and 0 bases, in that order; junction bases with no gene match: 19. CDR1 is LNHDA and CDR2 is SQIVND in the germline V gene (reference sequence). The CDR3 spans 21 residues. The CDR3 coding sequence is TGTGCCAGTAGAAAAGCCTCCCCGGGACTAGCGGCCCTGAGCTCCTACAATGAGCAGTTCTTC. The encoded protein is CASRKASPGLAALSSYNEQFF. The variable domain in full, completed from reference TRBV19 and TRBJ2-1, reads DGGITQSPKYLFRKEGQNVTLSCEQNLNHDAMYWYRQDPGQGLRLIYYSQIVNDFQKGDIAEGYSVSREKKESFPLTVTSAQKNPTAFYLCASRKASPGLAALSSYNEQFFGPGTRLTVL.

The chain combines TRBV18 with TRBJ1-1; TRBD1 is a possible D gene (6 bases). This CDR3 spans 17 amino acids. Germline V gene lookup returns CDR1 KGHSH and CDR2 LQKENI. The V gene lost 3 bases and the J gene lost 1 base, with 18 bases spanning the gap. CDR3 bases: TGTGCCAGCTCACCTATCGGGGGGGCCCTGAGGAACACTGAAGCTTTCTTT. Its translation: CASSPIGGALRNTEAFF.

This clonotype was seen a few times. This chain joins TRBV5-4 and TRBJ1-1; 9 positions agree with TRBD1. The V and J ends lost 3 bases and 1 base, in that order; junction bases with no gene match: 4. This CDR3 has 15 residues. Germline CDR1 reads SGHNT; CDR2 reads YYREEE (reference sequence). In DNA form, the CDR3 reads TGTGCCAGCAGCTCCGCGGGACAGGGGAACACTGAAGCTTTCTTT. Translating gives CASSSAGQGNTEAFF.

A few counts support this clonotype. The V gene is TRBV29-1, the J gene TRBJ1-1; no firm D call. Germline assignment: CDR1 SQVTM and CDR2 ANQGSEA. Trimming stripped 7 bases from V and 4 bases from J, with 13 bases between. CDR3 length: 12 residues. The CDR3 DNA follows: TGCAGCGCCCTAGCGGGTAGCACTGAAGCTTTCTTT. This encodes CSALAGSTEAFF. The entire variable domain, with the rest obtained from reference TRBV29-1 and TRBJ1-1, is as follows: SAVISQKPSRDICQRGTSLTIQCQVDSQVTMMFWYRQQPGQSLTLIATANQGSEATYESGFVIDKFPISRPNLTFSTLTVSNMSPEDSSIYLCSALAGSTEAFFGQGTRLTVV.

A few counts support this clonotype. J is TRBJ1-3 and V is TRBV20-1, with D maybe TRBD1 (5 bases). CDR1 and CDR2 from the germline V gene are DFQATT and SNEGSKA (reference sequence). This CDR3 contains 16 residues. The V and J ends lost 0 bases and 0 bases respectively, with 12 bases between them. DNA for the CDR3: TGCAGTGCTAGAGAAGGGGCTGAGAGCTCTGGAAACACCATATATTTT. Translated: CSAREGAESSGNTIYF.

The chain carries TRBV7-8 and TRBJ2-6; 7 nucleotides align to TRBD1. This CDR3 spans 16 amino acids. Germline V gives CDR1 SGHVS, CDR2 FQNEAQ. The trim removed 5 bases at V and 1 base at J, leaving 5 bases unmatched. The CDR3, as DNA: TGTGCCAGCAGCAACCGGACAGGTTCTGGGGCCAACGTCCTGACTTTC. This sequence encodes CASSNRTGSGANVLTF.

The V call is TRBV4-1, the J call TRBJ1-5, with 9 bases identical to TRBD1. V lost 1 base, J lost 3 bases, and 7 bases stayed unmatched. The CDR3 sequence is 17 residues long. Germline V CDR1 and CDR2: MGHRA, YSYEKL. The CDR3 spells CASSQVFRTGDNQPQHF. The CDR3 bases are TGCGCCAGCAGCCAAGTTTTCAGGACAGGGGACAATCAGCCCCAGCATTTT.

The chain has TRBV27 and TRBJ1-2; no reliable D call. Between the trimmed V and J ends, which lost 4 bases and 5 bases, there was a span of 17 bases. This CDR3 has 15 amino acids. Germline CDR1 and CDR2: MNHEY and SMNVEV (reference sequence). This CDR3 is CASSSTPPRVYGYTF. In nucleotides, the CDR3 is TGTGCCAGCAGTTCAACGCCCCCTCGGGTTTATGGCTACACCTTC.

This clonotype came up a few times. The chain links TRBV12-3 or TRBV12-4 to TRBJ1-1; unclear D gene. Trimming took 4 bases from V and 4 from J, leaving 10 bases between them. This CDR3 comprises 13 residues. The CDR3 DNA follows: TGTGCCAGCAGTTGGTCCGGTGCCACTGAAGCTTTCTTT. This translates into CASSWSGATEAFF.

This chain uses TRBV19 with TRBJ1-6, with 7 nucleotides matching TRBD1. V shed 6 bases, J shed 0 bases, and the junction held 2 bases outside the gene matches. The germline CDR1 and CDR2 sequences are LNHDA and SQIVND (reference sequence). The CDR3 spans 15 residues. The CDR3 sequence is CASSRQGSYNSPLHF. CDR3 DNA sequence: TGTGCCAGTAGCCGACAGGGCTCCTATAATTCACCCCTCCACTTT.

The chain employs TRBV6-1 and TRBJ2-7; D not certain. The germline gives CDR1 MNHNS, CDR2 SASEGT. V lost 6 bases to trimming and J lost 3 bases, with 6 bases between them. The CDR3 contains 11 residues. CDR3 DNA sequence: TGTGCCAGCAGCCTTTTCTACGAGCAGTACTTC. Amino acid sequence: CASSLFYEQYF.

J is TRBJ2-1 and V is TRBV20-1, with 9 positions matching TRBD1. The CDR3 is made up of 20 amino acids. Germline-derived CDR1 and CDR2 are DFQATT and SNEGSKA (reference sequence). V lost 0 bases, J lost 3 bases, and 18 bases stayed unmatched. The CDR3 bases are TGCAGTGCTAGAGATTATTCCCCGGACAGGGGCCATCGCCTCTACAATGAGCAGTTCTTC. This codes for CSARDYSPDRGHRLYNEQFF.

V usage is TRBV28 and J usage is TRBJ2-7, with D perhaps assigned TRBD1 or TRBD2 (5 bases each). Germline V lookup: CDR1 MDHEN, CDR2 SYDVKM. V was pared by 5 bases and J by 10 bases, with 21 bases between. CDR3 length equals 14 residues. CDR3 amino acids: CASSPRYKPGLQYF. CDR3 in DNA: TGTGCCAGCAGTCCCAGGTACAAACCGGGGCTTCAGTACTTC.

The gene calls are TRBV5-1 and TRBJ1-1, with D hard to call. The CDR3 runs to 14 residues. V shed 4 bases and J shed 1 base, with 11 bases lying between them. The V gene's germline CDR1 is SGHRS and CDR2 YFSETQ. CDR3 sequence: CASSQDFQNTEAFF. The CDR3 region has the DNA TGCGCCAGCAGCCAGGACTTCCAGAACACTGAAGCTTTCTTT.

V usage is TRBV27 and J usage is TRBJ1-2, with 11 nucleotides matching TRBD1. Unmatched junction bases numbered 16, after V lost 6 bases and J lost 7 bases. Germline V CDR1 and CDR2: MNHEY, SMNVEV (reference sequence). The CDR3 extends over 17 amino acids. The CDR3 region has the DNA TGTGCCAGCAGCCTTAGGGGACAGGGGGGGGAAGAGGGTGGCTACACCTTC. As protein: CASSLRGQGGEEGGYTF.

This chain links TRBV20-1 with TRBJ2-7, with 8 bases aligning to TRBD1. Germline CDR1 and CDR2: DFQATT and SNEGSKA (reference sequence). This CDR3 spans 11 amino acids. The CDR3: CSSDRGYEQYF. In nucleotides, the CDR3 is TGCAGCTCAGACAGGGGCTACGAGCAGTACTTC.

V is TRBV6-5 and J is TRBJ1-2; 9 bases are shared with TRBD1. Germline trimming cut 4 bases from V and 4 bases from J; bases unmatched to any gene: 7. CDR1 and CDR2 (germline): MNHEY, SVGAGI. The CDR3 sequence is 15 residues long. The CDR3, as DNA: TGTGCCAGCAGTTCAAAACAGGGGGCTGGCTATGGCTACACCTTC. It is translated as CASSSKQGAGYGYTF.

V gene TRBV29-1 combines with J gene TRBJ2-3, with TRBD1 matching over 10 bases. Trimming at V came to 8 bases and at J to 0 bases, leaving 8 bases not matched to a gene. This CDR3 contains 15 residues. From germline, CDR1 is SQVTM and CDR2 ANQGSEA. CDR3 bases: TGCAGCCACCTAGGGACAGGGGCTAGCACAGATACGCAGTATTTT. It is translated as CSHLGTGASTDTQYF.

The table lists this clonotype with a few counts. This sequence joins TRBV7-3 and TRBJ2-1; 7 bases fit TRBD2. V trimming: 4 bases; J trimming: 5 bases; junction bases outside the gene matches: 8. Germline V gene data show CDR1 as SGHTA and CDR2 as FQGTGA. The CDR3 spans 15 residues. The CDR3 is CASSSLAAGHNEQFF. The CDR3 bases are TGTGCCAGCAGCTCGCTAGCGGCGGGCCACAATGAGCAGTTCTTC.

This clonotype was seen a handful of times. J is TRBJ2-1 and V is TRBV20-1; tentatively, D is TRBD2 (5 bases). This CDR3 has 14 amino acids. The ends were cut back, 6 bases at V and 0 bases at J, with 12 bases in the middle. The V gene's germline CDR1 is DFQATT and CDR2 SNEGSKA (reference sequence). Here the CDR3 reads CSALGRASYNEQFF. In DNA form, the CDR3 reads TGCAGTGCCTTAGGGCGGGCCTCCTACAATGAGCAGTTCTTC.

This sequence joins TRBV29-1 and TRBJ2-5; D not certain. Trimming stripped 2 bases from V and 5 bases from J, with 12 bases between. Germline values: CDR1 SQVTM, CDR2 ANQGSEA. This CDR3 is built from 13 residues. CDR3 sequence reads: CSVEKGPRETQYF. The CDR3 DNA sequence: TGCAGCGTTGAAAAGGGCCCGAGGGAGACCCAGTACTTC.